This entry lists 30 T cell receptor beta chains sequenced from one sample in a study of Ad26.COV2.S vaccination and SARS-CoV-2 variants. As for treatment: 19 received Ad26.COV2.S at low or high dose, single or two shots; five or six received placebo; per-sample allocation not given. Following the first vaccine or placebo injection, samples were taken on day 63. The assay was immunoSEQ multiplex PCR, and TCRdb's table has in-frame clones only and misses some. The sample shows more than 400,000 clones, around 90% of them seen only once. The source material was peripheral blood, sampled in a trial of Ad26.COV2.S vaccine versus placebo. The receptor set was obtained from a person between 18 and 60 years old who received the Ad26.COV2.S COVID-19 vaccine or a placebo.

With regard to this clone: This specimen includes other DNA sequences encoding the same CDR3. V is TRBV9 and J is TRBJ2-2; D uncertain. CDR1 SGDLS and CDR2 YYNGEE come from the germline V gene. Trimming stripped 4 bases from V and 4 bases from J, with 8 bases between. This CDR3 has 13 residues. Here the CDR3 reads CASSPQGTGELFF. The DNA of the CDR3 is TGTGCCAGCAGCCCACAAGGCACCGGGGAGCTGTTTTTT. The variable domain in full, with the rest retrieved from reference TRBV9 and TRBJ2-2, is DSGVTQTPKHLITATGQRVTLRCSPRSGDLSVYWYQQSLDQGLQFLIQYYNGEERAKGNILERFSAQQFPDLHSELNLSSLELGDSALYFCASSPQGTGELFFGEGSRLTVL.

The V and J genes are TRBV28 and TRBJ1-4; 8 nucleotides match TRBD1. The germline CDR1 and CDR2 sequences are MDHEN and SYDVKM. With 5 bases clipped from V and 3 bases from J, the junction kept 5 bases outside the gene matches. The CDR3 runs 15 residues. The CDR3 DNA reads as TGTGCCAGCAGTCGTCAGGGGGCAGCTAATGAAAAACTGTTTTTT. This codes for CASSRQGAANEKLFF.

The rearrangement joins TRBV5-5 to TRBJ2-5; D might be TRBD2 (6 bases). Germline values: CDR1 SGHKS, CDR2 YYEKEE (reference sequence). This CDR3 region has 15 residues. V was shortened by 6 bases and J by 1 base, with 16 bases between the two germline ends. The CDR3 sequence: CASTTLGGIQETQYF. In DNA form, the CDR3 reads TGTGCCAGCACCACCCTCGGCGGGATCCAAGAGACCCAGTACTTC.

The chain joins TRBV11-2 to TRBJ2-7; 7 nucleotides match TRBD1. The germline V gene has CDR1 SGHAT and CDR2 FQNNGV. V was clipped by 5 bases and J by 6 bases; unmatched bases: 7. This CDR3 is built from 13 residues. The CDR3 nucleotides are TGTGCCAGCAGCCCAGGGACAGCACTCGAGCAGTACTTC. Its protein product is CASSPGTALEQYF.

V and J are TRBV5-8 and TRBJ2-6, with D possibly being TRBD1 (5 bases). Germline V gives CDR1 SGHTS, CDR2 YDEGEE. The germline V and J ends were trimmed by 4 bases and 4 bases, with 15 bases remaining between them. There are 16 residues in the CDR3. The DNA for the CDR3 is TGTGCCAGCAGCAACCCAGGGCCTGGGGGGGCCAACGTCCTGACTTTC. Protein product: CASSNPGPGGANVLTF.

The chain couples TRBV30 to TRBJ2-3; TRBD2 matches at 9 bases. Trimming at V came to 5 bases and at J to 2 bases, leaving 5 bases not matched to a gene. In germline, CDR1 is GTSNPN, CDR2 SVGIG (reference sequence). The CDR3 contains 14 residues. DNA of the CDR3: TGTGCCTGGTCCCTAGCGGGGATCACAGATACGCAGTATTTT. The encoded protein is CAWSLAGITDTQYF.

The chain joins TRBV5-1 to TRBJ2-3, with 11 bases lining up with TRBD2. V was clipped by 4 bases and J by 6 bases; unmatched bases: 10. CDR3 size: 16 residues. The germline V gene has CDR1 SGHRS and CDR2 YFSETQ. The CDR3 DNA reads TGCGCCAGCAGCCCCGACCCAGGACTAGCGGGCGATACGCAGTATTTT. Translating it yields CASSPDPGLAGDTQYF.

This chain connects TRBV27 to TRBJ2-7, with 8 positions matching TRBD2. Per the germline V gene, CDR1 is MNHEY and CDR2 is SMNVEV (reference sequence). The CDR3 extends over 12 amino acids. V dropped 10 bases and J dropped 2; count of bases not matched to a gene: 4. The CDR3 region is CATSGSTYEQYF. DNA of the CDR3: TGTGCCACCAGCGGGAGCACCTACGAGCAGTACTTC.

The J gene is TRBJ2-7, the V gene TRBV6-5, with a tentative D call TRBD2 (5 bases). CDR1 MNHEY and CDR2 SVGAGI come from the germline V gene. The CDR3 length is 12 residues. The V gene lost 2 bases and the J gene lost 5 bases, with 7 bases spanning the gap. The CDR3 DNA reads TGTGCCAGCAGTTACAGGGAGAACGAGCAGTACTTC. Amino acids: CASSYRENEQYF.

The chain couples TRBV4-1 to TRBJ2-7; the match to TRBD2 covers 9 bases. From germline, CDR1 is MGHRA and CDR2 YSYEKL. The trim removed 0 bases at V and 5 bases at J, leaving 11 bases unmatched. This CDR3 contains 17 residues. The CDR3 DNA follows: TGCGCCAGCAGCCAAGATACGTGGCGGGAGGGGACGAACGAGCAGTACTTC. Translated: CASSQDTWREGTNEQYF.

DNA of the CDR3: TGTGCCAGCAGCTTGCGACAGGGGGCCGTAGTAGAGACCCAGTACTTC. Encoded protein: CASSLRQGAVVETQYF. The V gene is TRBV7-8, the J gene TRBJ2-5, with TRBD1 matching over 10 bases. The germline gives CDR1 SGHVS, CDR2 FQNEAQ. The ends lost 3 bases at V and 4 bases at J; junction bases unmatched: 8. This CDR3 region has 16 residues. Combining the CDR3 with reference TRBV7-8 and TRBJ2-5 gives the whole variable domain GAGVSQSPRYKVAKRGQDVALRCDPISGHVSLFWYQQALGQGPEFLTYFQNEAQLDKSGLPSDRFFAERPEGSVSTLKIQRTQQEDSAVYLCASSLRQGAVVETQYFGPGTRLLVL.

This clone was recorded once. J is TRBJ2-1 and V is TRBV6-8; possible D gene TRBD2, 5 bases. Germline lookup yields CDR1 MNHGY and CDR2 SAAAGT. The V end was cut by 7 bases, the J end by 0 bases, with 13 bases between. The CDR3 runs 15 residues. The CDR3 sequence is CASNGAESSYNEQFF. Here the CDR3 DNA reads TGTGCCAGCAACGGAGCGGAGAGCTCCTACAATGAGCAGTTCTTC.

The V and J genes are TRBV25-1 and TRBJ2-1, with 10 bases matching TRBD2. Losses at the gene ends were 3 bases for V and 1 base for J; bases not matched to a gene: 9. The CDR3 sequence is 18 residues long. CDR1 is MGHDK, CDR2 SYGVNS, per germline. The CDR3: CASSDVGRTSGSYNEQFF. CDR3 DNA sequence: TGTGCCAGCAGTGACGTGGGGAGGACTAGCGGTTCCTACAATGAGCAGTTCTTC. Full variable domain (missing parts from reference TRBV25-1 and TRBJ2-1): EADIYQTPRYLVIGTGKKITLECSQTMGHDKMYWYQQDPGMELHLIHYSYGVNSTEKGDLSSESTVSRIRTEHFPLTLESARPSHTSQYLCASSDVGRTSGSYNEQFFGPGTRLTVL.

The chain employs TRBV5-4 and TRBJ2-6; D call uncertain. This CDR3 is 16 amino acids long. From germline, CDR1 is SGHNT and CDR2 YYREEE (reference sequence). Trimming shortened V by 4 bases and J by 0 bases, and 11 bases separated the two germline ends. This chain's CDR3 is CASSPGFTSGANVLTF. Written as DNA, the CDR3 is TGTGCCAGCAGCCCGGGCTTCACCTCTGGGGCCAACGTCCTGACTTTC.

The V gene is TRBV6-2 or TRBV6-3, the J gene TRBJ1-4; 8 bases align to TRBD1. The V segment lost 4 bases and the J segment 6 bases; nucleotides outside the gene matches: 4. CDR3 size: 14 residues. Germline assignment: CDR1 MNHEY and CDR2 SVGEGT. The CDR3 sequence is CASSSDREDEKLFF. The CDR3 DNA is TGTGCCAGCAGTTCGGACAGGGAGGATGAAAAACTGTTTTTT.

J is TRBJ1-4 and V is TRBV30; 7 bases agree with TRBD1. The CDR3 extends over 13 amino acids. Losses at the gene ends were 5 bases for V and 8 bases for J; bases not matched to a gene: 8. The germline gives CDR1 GTSNPN, CDR2 SVGIG (reference sequence). CDR3 residues: CAWLQGPLEKLFF. CDR3 nucleotide sequence: TGTGCCTGGCTACAGGGGCCTTTGGAAAAACTGTTTTTT.

This clone was seen just once. The chain combines TRBV19 with TRBJ2-1, with 9 bases matching TRBD2. The CDR3 is 17 residues long. Trimming took 3 bases from V and 0 from J; bases not matched to a gene: 6. Germline V lookup: CDR1 LNHDA, CDR2 SQIVND (reference sequence). CDR3 protein: CASSIGTSRSSYNEQFF. The CDR3 nucleotides read TGTGCCAGTAGTATCGGGACTAGCAGGAGCTCCTACAATGAGCAGTTCTTC.

This clone was seen more than once but under ten times. V gene TRBV9 combines with J gene TRBJ2-2; D call uncertain. The ends were cut back, 3 bases at V and 5 bases at J, with 11 bases in the middle. Germline V lookup: CDR1 SGDLS, CDR2 YYNGEE. This CDR3 contains 14 residues. The CDR3 DNA reads as TGTGCCAGCAGCGGAGCTAAGCTTACCGGGGAGCTGTTTTTT. The encoded protein is CASSGAKLTGELFF.

The V and J genes are TRBV18 and TRBJ2-7; tentative D call: TRBD1 (6 bases). The germline gives CDR1 KGHSH, CDR2 LQKENI. Trimming pared 4 bases from V and 5 bases from J, leaving 18 bases between. This CDR3 is built from 15 residues. The CDR3 sequence: CASSLPGQGTNEQYF. In DNA, the CDR3 is TGTGCCAGCTCACTACCGGGACAAGGGACAAACGAGCAGTACTTC.

V is TRBV5-6 and J is TRBJ2-7; 7 bases match TRBD1. Germline V gives CDR1 SGHDT, CDR2 YYEEEE. The CDR3 runs 14 residues. V lost 4 bases and J lost 2; bases outside the gene matches: 6. Written as DNA, the CDR3 is TGTGCCAGCAGCGATGGGACAGAGACCTACGAGCAGTACTTC. It translates to CASSDGTETYEQYF.

The V gene is TRBV27, the J gene TRBJ2-3; 11 nucleotides agree with TRBD2. In germline, CDR1 is MNHEY, CDR2 SMNVEV (reference sequence). Trimming took 3 bases from V and 2 from J; bases not matched to a gene: 4. The CDR3 consists of 16 residues. CDR3 protein: CASSFLAGGATDTQYF. CDR3 nucleotides: TGTGCCAGCAGTTTTTTAGCGGGAGGGGCCACAGATACGCAGTATTTT.

The CDR3 spells CASSPESFRDRELFF. CDR3 nucleotide sequence: TGTGCCAGCTCACCAGAATCATTCAGGGATCGGGAGCTGTTTTTT. This rearrangement joins TRBV18 to TRBJ2-2, with D possibly TRBD1 on 5 matching bases. Trimming stripped 2 bases from V and 9 bases from J, with 16 bases between. CDR3 length equals 15 residues. Germline CDR1 is KGHSH and CDR2 is LQKENI.

The chain couples TRBV19 to TRBJ2-2; no clear D. CDR3 size: 14 residues. V lost 3 bases to trimming and J lost 5 bases, with 10 bases between them. The germline V gene encodes CDR1 LNHDA and CDR2 SQIVND (reference sequence). The CDR3 DNA reads as TGTGCCAGTAGTATTGTACTCTATACCGGGGAGCTGTTTTTT. Translating it yields CASSIVLYTGELFF.

The chain joins TRBV28 to TRBJ2-6, with D perhaps TRBD1 (6 bases). Germline V lookup: CDR1 MDHEN, CDR2 SYDVKM. The CDR3 covers 15 residues. With 5 bases removed from V and 2 bases from J, the gap between germline ends came to 10 bases. CDR3 DNA: TGTGCCAGCAGTCCAGGGACACCTGGGGCCAACGTCCTGACTTTC. This codes for CASSPGTPGANVLTF.

The CDR3 DNA reads TGTGCCAGCAGCTTAGTTCCGGGACTTACGCTCAATGAGCAGTTCTTC. Protein sequence: CASSLVPGLTLNEQFF. V is TRBV11-1 and J is TRBJ2-1, with a tentative D call TRBD2 (6 bases). Germline V gene sequence: CDR1 SGHAT, CDR2 FQDESV (reference sequence). V was shortened by 1 base and J by 6 bases, with 16 bases between the two germline ends. This CDR3 contains 16 residues.

The chain combines TRBV18 with TRBJ2-3; TRBD2 might be the D (6 bases). V lost 5 bases and J 4 bases, leaving 19 bases between the germline ends. This CDR3 spans 16 amino acids. Germline assignment: CDR1 KGHSH and CDR2 LQKENI. CDR3 in DNA: TGTGCCAGCTCATCACTTTGGCGGAGGGCGGCAGATACGCAGTATTTT. Its translation is CASSSLWRRAADTQYF.

This chain connects TRBV6-6 to TRBJ2-1; 15 nucleotides align to TRBD2. V gave up 5 bases and J gave up 3 bases; unmatched junction bases: 5. Germline V gives CDR1 MNHNY, CDR2 SVGAGI (reference sequence). This CDR3 has 17 residues. The CDR3 coding sequence is TGTGCCAGCAGTCGGACTAGCGGGAGGGCCCGCTACAATGAGCAGTTCTTC. Its protein is CASSRTSGRARYNEQFF.

Comments on this clone: The same CDR3 arises from other DNA sequences in this sample as well. The chain combines TRBV27 with TRBJ1-2; D is possibly TRBD1 (5 bases). Looked up from germline, CDR1 is MNHEY and CDR2 is SMNVEV (reference sequence). V was trimmed by 0 bases and J by 2 bases, leaving 10 bases between them. The CDR3 spans 15 residues. CDR3 nucleotide sequence: TGTGCCAGCAGTTTATCCCCGGGGCAGAACTATGGCTACACCTTC. As protein: CASSLSPGQNYGYTF.

V and J are TRBV18 and TRBJ2-3; TRBD2 matches at 10 bases. The germline V gene has CDR1 KGHSH and CDR2 LQKENI. CDR3 length equals 16 residues. V shed 3 bases and J 4 bases; nucleotides not matched to a gene: 7. The DNA of the CDR3 is TGTGCCAGCTCACCTTTACCGGGACTAGCGTCAGATACGCAGTATTTT. The encoded protein is CASSPLPGLASDTQYF.

V is TRBV28 and J is TRBJ2-4; 7 bases match TRBD2. V dropped 5 bases and J dropped 1; count of bases not matched to a gene: 14. The CDR3 has 18 amino acids. Germline V gene data show CDR1 as MDHEN and CDR2 as SYDVKM. CDR3 residues: CASSRSRSGKMAKNIQYF. Here the CDR3 DNA reads TGTGCCAGCAGTCGCTCGCGCAGCGGGAAGATGGCCAAAAACATTCAGTACTTC.